The 26 T cell receptor beta chains presented below share a single source sample, sequenced in a study of shared clonotypes between healthy human individuals. Naive-designated CD8 cells lacked CD45RO, were positively enriched for CCR7, and omitted terminally differentiated effector memory CD45RA+ cells. TCRdb keeps only in-frame clones here, not all; method: immunoSEQ multiplex PCR. The sample has some 2 million clones, about 95% seen once; the top ten hold around 1.2%. Material for sequencing was naive CD8+ T cells sorted from blood. These receptors originate from a man aged 18 to 30 in good health.

The chain combines TRBV21-1 with TRBJ1-5. TRBV21-1 is a listed pseudogene. The CDR3 sequence is 16 residues long. The CDR3 nucleotides read TGTGCCAGCAGCAAAGAGAGGGGTACGAGCAATCAGCCCCAGCATTTT. Encoded protein: CASSKERGTSNQPQHF.

In its sample, this clone was seen once. The chain has TRBV5-1 and TRBJ2-1; TRBD2 aligns across 7 bases. The germline CDR1 and CDR2 sequences are SGHRS and YFSETQ. This CDR3 has 15 residues. V lost 2 bases and J lost 7; bases outside the gene matches: 9. CDR3 in amino acids: CASSLFQLARNEQFF. The CDR3 DNA reads TGCGCCAGCAGCTTATTCCAACTAGCGCGTAATGAGCAGTTCTTC.

Only one count was recorded for this clone. Relative to the germline gene, one junction end is altered; a read error may explain this. The chain has TRBV30 and TRBJ2-1; no reliable D call. The CDR3 has 15 residues. Germline V lookup: CDR1 GTSNPN, CDR2 SVGIG (reference sequence). The DNA of the CDR3 is TGTGCCTGGAGTCCAGACGATAGATCGGGTCCCAGGACCCTCTTC. This sequence encodes CAWSPDDRSGPRTLF.

This clone has a single count. This chain uses TRBV7-2 with TRBJ2-1, with D perhaps matching TRBD1 (6 bases). V lost 5 bases and J lost 3, with 8 bases in between. The CDR3 runs 13 residues. CDR1 and CDR2 from the germline V gene are SGHTA and FQGNSA. The CDR3 region is CASSKDSYNEQFF. In nucleotides, the CDR3 is TGTGCCAGCAGCAAGGACAGCTACAATGAGCAGTTCTTC.

The rearrangement joins TRBV11-2 to TRBJ2-1, with 11 bases identical to TRBD2. V shed 2 bases, J shed 9 bases, and the junction held 6 bases outside the gene matches. The CDR3 extends over 15 amino acids. CDR1 SGHAT and CDR2 FQNNGV come from the germline V gene. The CDR3 DNA reads as TGTGCCAGCAGCTTAATAGCGGGAGGGCTTGGTGAGCAGTTCTTC. Translation gives CASSLIAGGLGEQFF.

Concerning this clone itself: Additional DNA sequences in this sample encode the identical CDR3. The chain recombines TRBV27 with TRBJ2-1; 8 positions agree with TRBD2. This CDR3 has 16 amino acids. V gave up 5 bases and J gave up 2 bases; unmatched junction bases: 8. CDR1 is MNHEY, CDR2 SMNVEV, per germline (reference sequence). In DNA, the CDR3 is TGTGCCAGCAGTCCATCAGCGGGAGAAGCCTACAATGAGCAGTTCTTC. This encodes CASSPSAGEAYNEQFF.

V is TRBV2 and J is TRBJ1-5; D gene unclear. The V and J ends lost 5 bases and 0 bases respectively, with 11 bases between them. CDR3 length: 15 residues. The V gene's germline CDR1 is SNHLY and CDR2 FYNNEI. CDR3 region: CASSLGQTSNQPQHF. For the CDR3, the DNA is TGTGCCAGCAGTTTAGGGCAGACTAGCAATCAGCCCCAGCATTTT.

Note on this clone: The identical CDR3 is also encoded by other nucleotide sequences in the sample. The gene calls are TRBV7-9 and TRBJ1-2; 7 nucleotides align to TRBD1. Germline lookup yields CDR1 SEHNR and CDR2 FQNEAQ (reference sequence). After removal of 5 bases from V and 3 bases from J, the junction contained 3 bases not matched to a gene. The length of the CDR3 is 13 residues. The CDR3 protein is CASSPTGYYGYTF. DNA of the CDR3: TGTGCCAGCAGCCCGACAGGGTACTATGGCTACACCTTC.

This sequence joins TRBV9 and TRBJ1-2; TRBD1 might be the D (5 bases). There are 16 residues in the CDR3. Trimming took off 4 bases at V and 4 bases at J, with 20 bases between the two ends. Germline CDR1 and CDR2: SGDLS and YYNGEE. The DNA of the CDR3 is TGTGCCAGCAGCTACGGGGCCGACGCGGCTCTCTATGGCTACACCTTC. It yields the protein CASSYGADAALYGYTF.

The rearrangement joins TRBV27 to TRBJ2-3; D is undetermined. CDR1 and CDR2 (germline): MNHEY, SMNVEV (reference sequence). The CDR3 sequence is 13 residues long. V was trimmed by 6 bases and J by 1 base, leaving 8 bases between them. CDR3 bases: TGTGCCAGCAGCCACCCTCGCACAGATACGCAGTATTTT. Translating gives CASSHPRTDTQYF.

The rearrangement joins TRBV30 to TRBJ2-7, with 7 bases lining up with TRBD1. V lost 0 bases and J lost 2; bases outside the gene matches: 7. CDR3 length: 15 residues. The germline CDR1 and CDR2 sequences are GTSNPN and SVGIG (reference sequence). The chain's CDR3 is CAWSVGGRLPYEQYF. CDR3 sequence (DNA): TGTGCCTGGAGTGTAGGGGGCCGCCTGCCCTACGAGCAGTACTTC.

The chain joins TRBV4-3 to TRBJ2-2; tentatively, D is TRBD1 (5 bases). From germline, CDR1 is LGHNA and CDR2 YSLEER. The V end lost 4 bases, the J end lost 3 bases, and 9 bases lay between the germline ends. The CDR3 runs 14 residues. Here the CDR3 reads CASSPQGDTGELFF. The CDR3, as DNA: TGCGCCAGCAGCCCCCAGGGCGACACCGGGGAGCTGTTTTTT.

The chain employs TRBV11-2 and TRBJ2-3; weak D call: TRBD1 (5 bases). Germline assignment: CDR1 SGHAT and CDR2 FQNNGV. The length of the CDR3 is 15 residues. Trimming took 5 bases from V and 3 from J, leaving 15 bases between them. The CDR3 DNA reads as TGTGCCAGCAGCCCCCCTCTGTCAGGGACAGATACGCAGTATTTT. Translation: CASSPPLSGTDTQYF.

V is TRBV11-2 and J is TRBJ1-3; maybe TRBD1 (5 bases). Germline V gene sequence: CDR1 SGHAT, CDR2 FQNNGV. Trimming removed 5 bases from V and 1 base from J, with 12 bases in between. The CDR3 is 15 residues long. CDR3 in DNA: TGTGCCAGCAGCGCCCCGGGGCCATCTGGAAACACCATATATTTT. It is translated as CASSAPGPSGNTIYF.

Concerning this clone: An end of the junction differs from the germline gene, which may be a read error. V and J are TRBV11-1 and TRBJ2-7; 9 bases line up with TRBD2. This CDR3 comprises 12 residues. Germline lookup yields CDR1 SGHAT and CDR2 FQDESV (reference sequence). The CDR3 DNA reads as TGTGCCAGCAGCGCGACGGCGGGGGGGCCGAGTTTC. The encoded protein is CASSATAGGPSF.

This chain joins TRBV10-3 and TRBJ1-4, with a possible D match to TRBD1 (6 bases). Germline V gene lookup returns CDR1 ENHRY and CDR2 SYGVKD. The CDR3 consists of 15 residues. V lost 10 bases to trimming and J lost 8 bases, with 23 bases between them. CDR3 in amino acids: CATSNRDGGAEKLFF. The CDR3 DNA reads as TGTGCCACCTCCAACCGGGACGGGGGGGCGGAAAAACTGTTTTTT.

The chain joins TRBV7-9 to TRBJ2-5, with D perhaps matching TRBD1 or TRBD2 (5 bases each). V lost 4 bases and J lost 5, with 20 bases in between. Germline-derived CDR1 and CDR2 are SEHNR and FQNEAQ (reference sequence). The CDR3 totals 16 residues. CDR3 nucleotides: TGTGCCAGCAGCTCTTTCACTCTCAGGGACGGGGAGACCCAGTACTTC. Protein sequence: CASSSFTLRDGETQYF.

This chain links TRBV4-1 with TRBJ2-2; D might be TRBD2 (5 bases). The CDR3 runs 14 residues. Germline CDR1 MGHRA, CDR2 YSYEKL. V lost 1 base and J 6 bases, leaving 9 bases between the germline ends. CDR3 sequence (DNA): TGCGCCAGCAGCCAAGGTTCCGGGGCCGGGGAGCTGTTTTTT. It is translated as CASSQGSGAGELFF.

The genes are TRBV6-1 and TRBJ1-6; D gene ambiguous. CDR3 length: 15 residues. Germline lookup yields CDR1 MNHNS and CDR2 SASEGT. V lost 7 bases and J 1 base, leaving 11 bases between the germline ends. The CDR3 DNA reads TGTGCCAGCATTGGGAAGGGTTCCTATAATTCACCCCTCCACTTT. Translated, it gives CASIGKGSYNSPLHF.

The V call is TRBV5-1, the J call TRBJ1-1, with 7 positions matching TRBD1. With 2 bases clipped from V and 7 bases from J, the junction kept 2 bases outside the gene matches. Germline V gene sequence: CDR1 SGHRS, CDR2 YFSETQ. The CDR3 length is 12 residues. For the CDR3, the DNA is TGCGCCAGCAGCTTACAGGGGATTGAAGCTTTCTTT. Its protein is CASSLQGIEAFF.

The table lists this clone with a count of one. This sequence joins TRBV19 and TRBJ2-7; no clear D. V was cut by 3 bases and J by 6 bases, with 12 bases left in between. The CDR3 contains 13 residues. CDR1 is LNHDA and CDR2 is SQIVND in the germline V gene (reference sequence). For the CDR3, the DNA is TGTGCCAGTAGTATTTGGGGAATCGGCGAGCAGTACTTC. Residues: CASSIWGIGEQYF.

Details on this clone: This specimen includes other DNA sequences encoding the same CDR3. The chain joins TRBV5-1 to TRBJ1-1; 7 positions agree with TRBD1. Germline V gene sequence: CDR1 SGHRS, CDR2 YFSETQ. V lost 2 bases and J lost 8; bases outside the gene matches: 3. This CDR3 region has 12 residues. CDR3 sequence reads: CASSFTGAEAFF. The CDR3 DNA reads as TGCGCCAGCAGCTTTACAGGGGCGGAAGCTTTCTTT. Looking up the rest from reference TRBV5-1 and TRBJ1-1 gives the full variable domain: KAGVTQTPRYLIKTRGQQVTLSCSPISGHRSVSWYQQTPGQGLQFLFEYFSETQRNKGNFPGRFSGRQFSNSRSEMNVSTLELGDSALYLCASSFTGAEAFFGQGTRLTVV.

CDR3 bases: TGTGCCAGTAGTCTACAAACAATGTACTCCTACAATGAGCAGTTCTTC. Translating it yields CASSLQTMYSYNEQFF. This chain connects TRBV19 to TRBJ2-1; D unresolved. V shed 5 bases and J shed 0 bases, with 14 bases lying between them. This CDR3 spans 16 amino acids. Germline-derived CDR1 and CDR2 are LNHDA and SQIVND (reference sequence). The full variable domain, its missing parts supplied by reference TRBV19 and TRBJ2-1, is DGGITQSPKYLFRKEGQNVTLSCEQNLNHDAMYWYRQDPGQGLRLIYYSQIVNDFQKGDIAEGYSVSREKKESFPLTVTSAQKNPTAFYLCASSLQTMYSYNEQFFGPGTRLTVL.

DNA for the CDR3: TGTGCCTGGAGTGTAACGGTGAGCACTGAAGCTTTCTTT. This codes for CAWSVTVSTEAFF. This chain links TRBV30 with TRBJ1-1; D gene ambiguous. Germline V gives CDR1 GTSNPN, CDR2 SVGIG (reference sequence). V lost 0 bases and J 4 bases, leaving 9 bases between the germline ends. The CDR3 has 13 residues. Full variable domain (missing parts from reference TRBV30 and TRBJ1-1): SQTIHQWPATLVQPVGSPLSLECTVEGTSNPNLYWYRQAAGRGLQLLFYSVGIGQISSEVPQNLSASRPQDRQFILSSKKLLLSDSGFYLCAWSVTVSTEAFFGQGTRLTVV.

This clone was observed a single time. The chain carries TRBV7-2 and TRBJ2-1; D not resolved. Germline lookup yields CDR1 SGHTA and CDR2 FQGNSA. This CDR3 comprises 13 residues. Deletions cut 1 base from V and 8 bases from J, with 9 bases between. The CDR3 DNA is TGTGCCAGCAGCTTAGACCTGGGCTATGAGCAGTTCTTC. It is translated as CASSLDLGYEQFF.

V and J are TRBV28 and TRBJ1-1, with TRBD1 as a possible D gene (5 bases). V gave up 1 base and J gave up 0 bases, with 12 bases separating them. This CDR3 has 16 residues. Germline V gives CDR1 MDHEN, CDR2 SYDVKM. The CDR3, as DNA: TGTGCCAGCAGTTTATATATGGGACGAATGAACACTGAAGCTTTCTTT. Translated: CASSLYMGRMNTEAFF.